This TCR beta chain is drawn from a study of control samples from healthy donors and cancer patients. The ends were cut back, 3 bases at V and 2 bases at J, with 15 bases in the middle. The CDR3 is 16 amino acids. The germline V gene encodes CDR1 SGHTA and CDR2 FQGTGA. The data were produced by immunoSEQ multiplex PCR, yet TCRdb's version contains in-frame clones alone and is incomplete. The table shows 90,000 to 150,000 clones, with approximately 88% occurring only once. V usage is TRBV7-3 and J usage is TRBJ2-3; weak D call: TRBD2 (7 bases). Sequenced input: blood. The clonotype comes from a man aged 40-49 years in good health. CDR3 protein: CASSLNTGGHTDTQYF. CDR3 sequence (DNA): TGTGCCAGCAGCTTGAACACCGGGGGGCACACAGATACGCAGTATTTT.